These T cell receptor beta chains were read from a single sample in a study of blood T cells in healthy people across ages. TCRdb re-called the 5' RACE reads with MiXCR, one entry per CDR3 protein. The repertoire holds 980,000 or so distinct CDR3 sequences, with around 46% as singletons. The sequenced material came from blood. These receptors were obtained from a man aged 25 to 45 in good health. Both conserved end residues are part of each CDR3. The order of the fields is J gene, clone size, V gene, D gene, CDR3 protein, CDR3 DNA. The D gene is left open where the match is weak. Clone sizes are given selectively: once, few, many, or a class where the clone is expanded.

>TRBJ2-1|few|TRBV6-5|TRBD2
CATRYERGYNEQFF
TGTGCCACCCGGTACGAGCGGGGATACAATGAGCAGTTCTTC
>TRBJ2-7|once|TRBV5-1|TRBD1
CASSDGQGAISYEQYF
TGCGCCAGCAGCGACGGACAGGGGGCGATCTCCTACGAGCAGTACTTC
>TRBJ2-7|.|TRBV4-2|.
CASSQDRSASYEQYF
TGTGCCAGCAGCCAAGATCGATCGGCCTCCTACGAGCAGTACTTC
>TRBJ2-1|.|TRBV7-2|.
CASSLTQGVYNEQFF
TGTGCCAGCAGCTTAACCCAGGGAGTTTACAATGAGCAGTTCTTC
>TRBJ1-6|few|TRBV9|.
CASSPLGAGSPLHF
TGTGCCAGCAGTCCCTTGGGGGCTGGTTCACCCCTCCACTTT
>TRBJ2-7|.|TRBV12-3/TRBV12-4|TRBD1
CASSDNRDRGYEQYF
TGTGCCAGCAGCGATAACCGGGACAGGGGTTACGAGCAGTACTTC
>TRBJ2-3|few|TRBV27|TRBD1
CASSPQTGGTTDTQYF
TGTGCCAGCAGTCCCCAGACAGGGGGCACGACAGATACGCAGTATTTT
>TRBJ1-2|.|TRBV18|TRBD1
CASSPGGQGTYGYTF
TGTGCCAGCTCACCAGGGGGACAGGGGACATATGGCTACACCTTC
>TRBJ2-2|.|TRBV5-1|TRBD2
CASSGTRPNTGELFF
TGCGCCAGCAGCGGGACTAGACCAAACACCGGGGAGCTGTTTTTT
>TRBJ2-1|.|TRBV27|.
CASSYGDDSYEQFF
TGTGCCAGCAGTTACGGGGATGACTCCTACGAGCAGTTCTTC
>TRBJ2-5|.|TRBV12-3/TRBV12-4|TRBD2
CASSPLAGSNQETQYF
TGTGCCAGCAGTCCTTTAGCGGGGTCCAACCAAGAGACCCAGTACTTC
>TRBJ2-7|.|TRBV4-2|.
CASSQVFGIPEQYF
TGTGCCAGCAGCCAGGTCTTTGGAATCCCTGAGCAGTACTTC
>TRBJ2-3|many|TRBV11-1|TRBD2
CASSPYGLADTQYF
TGTGCCAGCAGCCCGTACGGACTAGCAGATACGCAGTATTTT
>TRBJ1-1|.|TRBV12-3/TRBV12-4|.
CASSLEAEPSMNTEAFF
TGTGCCAGCAGTTTAGAGGCCGAACCTTCTATGAACACTGAAGCTTTCTTT
>TRBJ1-4|.|TRBV28|.
CASRLTNEKLFF
TGTGCCAGCAGGTTAACCAATGAAAAACTGTTTTTT
>TRBJ2-1|few|TRBV6-5|.
CASSRPGYEQFF
TGTGCCAGCAGTCGGCCGGGGTATGAGCAGTTCTTC
>TRBJ2-7|few|TRBV20-1|TRBD2
CSARGLAGGPSVYEQYF
TGCAGTGCTAGAGGGTTGGCGGGGGGCCCGAGTGTCTACGAGCAGTACTTC
>TRBJ2-7|.|TRBV2|.
CASMGDISYEQYF
TGTGCCAGCATGGGGGACATCTCCTACGAGCAGTACTTC
>TRBJ1-4|.|TRBV20-1|TRBD1
CSARAGDRVNEKLFF
TGCAGTGCTAGAGCCGGGGACAGGGTGAATGAAAAACTGTTTTTT
>TRBJ2-7|.|TRBV10-3|.
CATSEVEQASYEQYF
TGTGCCACCAGTGAAGTGGAACAGGCGTCCTACGAGCAGTACTTC
>TRBJ2-4|.|TRBV25-1|.
CASRATGPAKNIQYF
TGTGCCAGCAGAGCTACAGGGCCAGCCAAAAACATTCAGTACTTC
>TRBJ2-7|few|TRBV7-9|TRBD1
CAGTPGQGYEQYF
TGTGCCGGGACCCCGGGACAGGGATACGAGCAGTACTTC
>TRBJ1-6|.|TRBV6-2/TRBV6-3|.
CASGGQDRGSPLHF
TGTGCCAGCGGCGGGCAGGACAGAGGCTCACCCCTCCACTTT
>TRBJ2-5|few|TRBV5-1|.
CASSRDGVEETQYF
TGCGCCAGCAGCCGAGACGGGGTGGAAGAGACCCAGTACTTC
>TRBJ2-7|few|TRBV6-2/TRBV6-3|.
CASSYSREIGTYEQYF
TGTGCCAGCAGTTACTCCCGGGAAATAGGGACCTACGAGCAGTACTTC
>TRBJ1-4|few|TRBV12-3/TRBV12-4|.
CASSFWGNNEKLFF
TGTGCCAGCAGTTTCTGGGGGAATAATGAAAAACTGTTTTTT
>TRBJ2-3|.|TRBV28|TRBD2
CASSLWASGGPDTQYF
TGTGCCAGCAGTTTATGGGCTAGCGGGGGGCCAGATACGCAGTATTTT
>TRBJ1-5|few|TRBV6-6|.
CASSQPGGGNQPQHF
TGTGCCAGCAGCCAACCGGGGGGCGGCAATCAGCCCCAGCATTTT
>TRBJ2-6|few|TRBV6-4|.
CAGHCLSSGANVLTF
TGTGCCGGACATTGCCTGTCCTCTGGGGCCAACGTCCTGACTTTC
>TRBJ1-2|few|TRBV29-1|.
CSVEDQPTGGYTF
TGCAGCGTTGAAGATCAGCCGACGGGTGGCTACACCTTC
>TRBJ2-3|.|TRBV7-2|.
CASTMGGGRGADTQYF
TGTGCCAGCACCATGGGAGGGGGCCGAGGCGCAGATACGCAGTATTTT
>TRBJ2-3|.|TRBV6-4|TRBD2
CASSDSTLTGTSDNTDTQYF
TGTGCCAGCAGTGACTCGACCCTTACCGGGACTAGCGATAACACAGATACGCAGTATTTT
>TRBJ2-7|.|TRBV5-1|.
CASSFGRDDEQYF
TGCGCCAGCAGCTTCGGTCGGGACGACGAGCAGTACTTC
>TRBJ2-3|few|TRBV7-2|.
CASSVSGPDTQYF
TGTGCCAGCAGCGTTAGTGGCCCAGATACGCAGTATTTT
>TRBJ1-4|.|TRBV4-1|.
CASSQHGPTNEKLFF
TGCGCCAGCAGCCAACATGGTCCAACTAATGAAAAACTGTTTTTT
>TRBJ1-4|.|TRBV6-1|TRBD1
CASSSRQGQDEKLFF
TGTGCCAGCAGTTCCCGACAGGGGCAAGATGAAAAACTGTTTTTT
>TRBJ2-3|.|TRBV6-5|.
CASIPFGGSTDTQYF
TGTGCCAGCATCCCGTTTGGGGGTAGCACAGATACGCAGTATTTT
>TRBJ2-1|few|TRBV7-9|.
CASSLAHYNEQFF
TGTGCCAGCAGCTTAGCACATTACAATGAGCAGTTCTTC
>TRBJ2-3|many|TRBV29-1|TRBD1
CSVRGYRGYGDTQYF
TGCAGCGTCCGAGGGTACAGGGGCTATGGAGATACGCAGTATTTT
>TRBJ2-5|.|TRBV7-6|.
CASSLAEVGGEETQYF
TGTGCCAGCAGCTTAGCGGAGGTCGGCGGTGAGGAGACCCAGTACTTC